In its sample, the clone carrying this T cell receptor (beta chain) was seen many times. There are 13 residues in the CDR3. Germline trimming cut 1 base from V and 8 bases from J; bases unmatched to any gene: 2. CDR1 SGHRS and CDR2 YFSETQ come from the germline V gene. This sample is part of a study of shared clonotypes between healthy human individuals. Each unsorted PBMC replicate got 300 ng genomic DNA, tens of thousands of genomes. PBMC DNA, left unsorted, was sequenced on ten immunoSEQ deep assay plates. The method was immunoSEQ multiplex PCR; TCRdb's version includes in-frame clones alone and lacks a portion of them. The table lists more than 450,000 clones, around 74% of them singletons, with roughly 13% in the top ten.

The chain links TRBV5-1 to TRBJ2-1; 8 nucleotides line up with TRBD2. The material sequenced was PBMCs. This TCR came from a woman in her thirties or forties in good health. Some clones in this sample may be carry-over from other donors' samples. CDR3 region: CASSLIGGDEQFF. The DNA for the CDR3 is TGCGCCAGCAGCTTGATCGGGGGGGATGAGCAGTTCTTC. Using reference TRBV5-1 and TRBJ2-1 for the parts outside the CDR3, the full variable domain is KAGVTQTPRYLIKTRGQQVTLSCSPISGHRSVSWYQQTPGQGLQFLFEYFSETQRNKGNFPGRFSGRQFSNSRSEMNVSTLELGDSALYLCASSLIGGDEQFFGPGTRLTVL.